This entry concerns a single T cell receptor (beta chain). Its antigen remains unidentified. No quality values exist for individual bases; no much larger clone is one base distant. The CDR3 starts with the cysteine, ends with the phenylalanine, and has 11 residues. The sequence is cut down to CDR3 DNA, 33 bases in frame from base 1. For CDR1 and CDR2, the germline V gene lists SGHTA and FQGTGA. V and J are truncated by 5 bases and 6 bases respectively, leaving an intervening sequence of 6 bases. The sample is drawn from a study of blood T cell repertoires in COVID-19 (dated by TCRdb to 2020 to 2022). Notes on the research overall: Samples from collaborators originated in the United States, Italy and Spain and spanned both the acute and convalescent phases of COVID-19. The prospective study material was composed of cDNA or gDNA derived from T cells, B-cell-depleted T cells, or PBMCs. The dataset comprised deeply sampled blood TCRbeta repertoires from subjects exposed to, actively infected with, or recovered from COVID-19. The repertoires were made available in a free public database intended to serve as a resource for research on the immune response to SARS-CoV-2. Samples came from the ongoing ImmuneRACE study (first 160 participants) plus 1,254 subjects from 6 global collaborators. A de-identified subject ID, COVID-19 status, age in years and sex were almost always included in the sample metadata. HLA class I and class II types, where available, came from metadata supplied by the sample provider rather than from assay-based typing.

Participants in the prospective study were enrolled through a virtual design, were aged roughly 18 to 100 years, and lived in some 24 United States geographic areas. In the prospective study, participants were assigned to cohorts based on the clinical history participants reported in a screening survey and a study questionnaire. In the prospective study, mobile phlebotomists collected whole blood, serum and a nasopharyngeal or oropharyngeal swab from each participant. Participants in the prospective study had the option to provide additional blood draws and questionnaires over an approximately 2-month period. Before DNA extraction, prospective study blood samples were shipped either frozen or at room temperature. The immunoSEQ Assay, a bias-controlled multiplex PCR, was used to amplify TCRbeta CDR3 regions from genomic DNA. Concerning the study's data processing: Within the assay, amplification of reference gene primers was used to estimate how many nucleated cells each sample contained. To quantify the absolute abundance of each unique TCRbeta CDR3 rearrangement, sequence reads were collapsed and filtered. For each sample, productive Simpson clonality was calculated by taking the square root of Simpson's diversity index across productive rearrangements. TCRdb provides this immuneACCESS table in a form limited to in-frame rearrangements. Some clones are lacking; in checked studies, under half of them reflect an unresolved V gene, and why the rest are absent is not known. Clone size and V and J calls were adopted from that table, with D and trimming inferred from the DNA. A total of approximately 260,000 clones appear in this sample, around 87% of them only once. The ten largest clones add up to about 6% of the sample.

Overall results and qualifications from the work: How much clinical and demographic metadata was included differed by source and by participant, and the metadata was provided uncurated.

The sequenced sample consisted of PBMCs or T cells enriched from blood (not recorded which). In this chain, TRBV7-3 is recombined with TRBJ2-3; tentative D gene TRBD2, with 5 bases matching. This receptor was identified in a woman aged 25 to 39 with acute COVID-19. For the CDR3, the sequence is CASSGGDTQYF. The sequenced DNA: TGTGCCAGCAGCGGCGGGGATACGCAGTATTTT.